One sample yielded the 27 T cell receptor beta chains listed below, sequenced in a study of T cell responses to AZD1222 COVID-19 vaccine. Data came from immunoSEQ multiplex PCR; TCRdb stores just in-frame clones and leaves some out. This sample carries about 160,000 clones, around nine tenths of them seen once, and the ten largest clones take more than 5%. Specimen: peripheral blood, collected on day 0 of AZD1222 vaccination. The receptors come from an adult in good health.

The CDR3: CASSLGGGYEQYF. For the CDR3, the DNA is TGTGCCAGCAGCTTGGGGGGTGGTTACGAGCAGTACTTC. The genes are TRBV7-2 and TRBJ2-7; a possible D gene is TRBD2 (6 bases). Trimming removed 3 bases from V and 4 bases from J, with 10 bases in between. CDR3 size: 13 residues. Looked up from germline, CDR1 is SGHTA and CDR2 is FQGNSA.

This rearrangement joins TRBV18 to TRBJ2-5, with a weak D call TRBD2 (6 bases). The germline CDR1 and CDR2 sequences are KGHSH and LQKENI. V was clipped by 1 base and J by 1 base, with 13 bases between them. The CDR3 is 16 residues long. CDR3 in amino acids: CASSPLQAGGQETQYF. The CDR3 bases are TGTGCCAGCTCACCACTGCAAGCGGGCGGCCAAGAGACCCAGTACTTC.

This clone occurred once. The chain is built from TRBV14 and TRBJ1-6; perhaps TRBD1 as D (5 bases). There are 17 residues in the CDR3. The ends were cut back, 0 bases at V and 6 bases at J, with 15 bases in the middle. Looked up from germline, CDR1 is SGHDN and CDR2 is FVKESK. CDR3 sequence: CASSQERGHKFNSPLHF. Written as DNA, the CDR3 is TGTGCCAGCAGCCAAGAAAGAGGACACAAATTTAATTCACCCCTCCACTTT. Using reference TRBV14 and TRBJ1-6 for the parts outside the CDR3, the full variable domain is EAGVTQFPSHSVIEKGQTVTLRCDPISGHDNLYWYRRVMGKEIKFLLHFVKESKQDESGMPNNRFLAERTGGTYSTLKVQPAELEDSGVYFCASSQERGHKFNSPLHFGNGTRLTVT.

This chain connects TRBV7-2 to TRBJ1-1; D possibly corresponds to TRBD1 (6 bases). V lost 5 bases and J 4 bases, leaving 11 bases between the germline ends. The CDR3 has 13 residues. CDR1 and CDR2 (germline): SGHTA, FQGNSA. The CDR3 reads CASSATRGTEAFF. In DNA, the CDR3 is TGTGCCAGCAGCGCCACCAGGGGCACTGAAGCTTTCTTT.

The chain combines TRBV5-6 with TRBJ2-5; TRBD2 matches at 16 bases. CDR3 length equals 18 residues. In germline, CDR1 is SGHDT, CDR2 YYEEEE. J was trimmed by 2 bases and V by 1 base; bases with no gene match: 5. In DNA, the CDR3 is TGTGCCAGCAGCTTGACCGGGACTAGCGGGGGGGTACAAGAGACCCAGTACTTC. Translation: CASSLTGTSGGVQETQYF. The variable domain in full, with the rest retrieved from reference TRBV5-6 and TRBJ2-5, is DAGVTQSPTHLIKTRGQQVTLRCSPKSGHDTVSWYQQALGQGPQFIFQYYEEEERQRGNFPDRFSGHQFPNYSSELNVNALLLGDSALYLCASSLTGTSGGVQETQYFGPGTRLLVL.

The J gene is TRBJ2-2, the V gene TRBV18; 8 bases align to TRBD2. V lost 8 bases, J lost 0 bases, and 11 bases stayed unmatched. The CDR3 loop spans 17 amino acids. Germline CDR1 is KGHSH and CDR2 is LQKENI. CDR3 in amino acids: CASRRVAGLANTGELFF. The DNA of the CDR3 is TGTGCCAGCCGACGAGTAGCGGGACTCGCGAACACCGGGGAGCTGTTTTTT.

The chain employs TRBV6-2 or TRBV6-3 and TRBJ2-7; the D gene is possibly TRBD1 (7 bases). The V gene's germline CDR1 is MNHEY and CDR2 SVGEGT. Between the trimmed V and J ends, which lost 0 bases and 6 bases, there was a span of 12 bases. The CDR3 has 14 residues. CDR3 residues: CASSYSGGQLEQYF. DNA of the CDR3: TGTGCCAGCAGTTACTCCGGGGGACAGCTCGAGCAGTACTTC.

This clone has more than one count but fewer than ten. This chain uses TRBV11-2 with TRBJ1-6; D perhaps matches TRBD1 (5 bases). The CDR3 has 14 amino acids. The V end lost 3 bases, the J end lost 7 bases, and 10 bases lay between the germline ends. CDR1 SGHAT and CDR2 FQNNGV come from the germline V gene. As DNA, the CDR3 is TGTGCCAGCAGCTTGCAAAAGGGGAATTCACCCCTCCACTTT. This sequence encodes CASSLQKGNSPLHF.

Worth noting for this clone: This CDR3 is also generated by other DNA sequences in the sample. The genes are TRBV5-1 and TRBJ1-5; maybe TRBD1 (5 bases). V lost 4 bases to trimming and J lost 7 bases, with 15 bases between them. Germline V gives CDR1 SGHRS, CDR2 YFSETQ. The CDR3 totals 14 residues. CDR3 sequence reads: CASSPGTGNQPQHF. In nucleotides, the CDR3 is TGCGCCAGCAGCCCAGGGACGGGGAACCAGCCCCAGCATTTT.

In DNA, the CDR3 is TGTGCCAGCAGTTACCTAAAGGGGCGGTGGCTGTTTTTT. Its translation: CASSYLKGRWLFF. The chain joins TRBV6-2 or TRBV6-3 to TRBJ2-2; TRBD1 might be the D (5 bases). Germline lookup yields CDR1 MNHEY and CDR2 SVGEGT. The length of the CDR3 is 13 residues. V lost 2 bases to trimming and J lost 13 bases, with 14 bases between them.

This clone was counted only a few times. The chain joins TRBV10-3 to TRBJ2-7; 7 bases are a match to TRBD2. J lost 0 bases, V lost 4 bases, and 0 bases had no gene match. CDR1 and CDR2 (germline): ENHRY, SYGVKD. This CDR3 contains 13 residues. CDR3 sequence (DNA): TGTGCCATCAGTGGGACTAGCTCCTACGAGCAGTACTTC. Protein product: CAISGTSSYEQYF.

V is TRBV28 and J is TRBJ1-6, with D maybe TRBD1 (5 bases). V shed 2 bases and J shed 10 bases, with 21 bases lying between them. The CDR3 consists of 17 residues. Germline lookup yields CDR1 MDHEN and CDR2 SYDVKM. Here the CDR3 reads CASSLGMGRKEESPLHF. DNA of the CDR3: TGTGCCAGCAGTTTAGGGATGGGGCGGAAGGAGGAGTCACCCCTCCACTTT. The whole variable domain, remainder taken from reference TRBV28 and TRBJ1-6, is DVKVTQSSRYLVKRTGEKVFLECVQDMDHENMFWYRQDPGLGLRLIYFSYDVKMKEKGDIPEGYSVSREKKERFSLILESASTNQTSMYLCASSLGMGRKEESPLHFGNGTRLTVT.

The rearrangement uses TRBV18 and TRBJ1-1, with D tentatively TRBD1 (6 bases). Trimming cost V 3 bases and J 0 bases, with 17 bases left between them. Germline values: CDR1 KGHSH, CDR2 LQKENI. CDR3 size: 17 residues. CDR3 DNA: TGTGCCAGCTCACCGGTGGGGGGCGCTGGGCTGAACACTGAAGCTTTCTTT. Its translation is CASSPVGGAGLNTEAFF. Using reference TRBV18 and TRBJ1-1 for the parts outside the CDR3, the full variable domain is NAGVMQNPRHLVRRRGQEARLRCSPMKGHSHVYWYRQLPEEGLKFMVYLQKENIIDESGMPKERFSAEFPKEGPSILRIQQVVRGDSAAYFCASSPVGGAGLNTEAFFGQGTRLTVV.

This chain connects TRBV30 to TRBJ1-5, with D unresolved. The CDR3 is made up of 13 amino acids. Germline V gene lookup returns CDR1 GTSNPN and CDR2 SVGIG (reference sequence). Deletions cut 2 bases from V and 9 bases from J, with 14 bases between. The CDR3 loop is CAWSKGGKGPQHF. The CDR3 nucleotides read TGTGCCTGGAGTAAGGGTGGGAAAGGGCCCCAGCATTTT.

This rearrangement joins TRBV19 to TRBJ1-2; no clear D. From germline, CDR1 is LNHDA and CDR2 SQIVND (reference sequence). Trimming stripped 1 base from V and 0 bases from J, with 6 bases between. CDR3 length: 14 residues. Written as DNA, the CDR3 is TGTGCCAGTAGTATAGTCGCGGCTAACTATGGCTACACCTTC. It encodes CASSIVAANYGYTF. Drawing the rest from reference TRBV19 and TRBJ1-2, the complete variable domain is DGGITQSPKYLFRKEGQNVTLSCEQNLNHDAMYWYRQDPGQGLRLIYYSQIVNDFQKGDIAEGYSVSREKKESFPLTVTSAQKNPTAFYLCASSIVAANYGYTFGSGTRLTVV.

This chain links TRBV29-1 with TRBJ2-3; D remains ambiguous. The CDR3 covers 11 residues. The germline CDR1 and CDR2 sequences are SQVTM and ANQGSEA. Deletions cut 5 bases from V and 4 bases from J, with 7 bases between. CDR3 coding DNA: TGCAGCGTTAAGTCGTCAGATACGCAGTATTTT. Translation: CSVKSSDTQYF.

The count of this clone is one. The chain is built from TRBV11-2 and TRBJ2-7, with 9 bases lining up with TRBD1. The J segment lost 0 bases and the V segment lost 5 bases, leaving 5 bases of the junction unmatched. In germline, CDR1 is SGHAT, CDR2 FQNNGV. CDR3 size: 15 residues. The CDR3 DNA is TGTGCCAGCAGCCCCGGGACAGGGACCTCCTACGAGCAGTACTTC. This gives the protein CASSPGTGTSYEQYF.

V is TRBV3-1 (or the pseudogene TRBV3-2) and J is TRBJ2-7; D gene uncertain. CDR1 LGHDT and CDR2 YNNKEL come from the germline V gene (reference sequence). The CDR3 covers 15 residues. The V gene lost 4 bases and the J gene lost 2 bases, with 15 bases spanning the gap. Here the CDR3 reads CASSRGRLLAYEQYF. DNA for the CDR3: TGTGCCAGCAGCCGAGGCCGCCTGTTGGCCTACGAGCAGTACTTC.

The rearrangement uses TRBV6-1 and TRBJ2-1; TRBD2 agrees at 10 bases. The CDR3 is made up of 17 amino acids. With V trimmed by 0 bases and J by 5 bases, 7 bases remained unmatched. The germline V gene has CDR1 MNHNS and CDR2 SASEGT. DNA for the CDR3: TGTGCCAGCAGTGAAGCACTACTAGCGGGGTCACACAATGAGCAGTTCTTC. It specifies CASSEALLAGSHNEQFF.

The chain has TRBV7-6 and TRBJ2-7; D may correspond to TRBD1 or TRBD2 (6 bases each). Germline assignment: CDR1 SGHVS and CDR2 FNYEAQ. The CDR3 is 15 amino acids. V was clipped by 2 bases and J by 2 bases, with 13 bases between them. Written as DNA, the CDR3 is TGTGCCAGCAGCTTAATGGAGGGGGACGCCTACGAGCAGTACTTC. It is translated as CASSLMEGDAYEQYF.

The rearrangement uses TRBV18 and TRBJ2-1; D gene unclear. There are 12 residues in the CDR3. Germline CDR1 is KGHSH and CDR2 is LQKENI. V lost 3 bases to trimming and J lost 8 bases, with 8 bases between them. Here the CDR3 reads CASSPRQDEQFF. The CDR3, as DNA: TGTGCCAGCTCACCTCGGCAGGATGAGCAGTTCTTC.

This clone was picked up a small number of times. The rearrangement joins TRBV15 to TRBJ1-5; 8 bases are shared with TRBD1. Germline loops: CDR1 LNHNV, CDR2 YYDKDF (reference sequence). The CDR3 is made up of 15 amino acids. J was trimmed by 7 bases and V by 0 bases; bases with no gene match: 5. The DNA of the CDR3 is TGTGCCACCAGCAGAGAGCAGGGGGCGGGCCAGCCCCAGCATTTT. This encodes CATSREQGAGQPQHF.

This rearrangement joins TRBV28 to TRBJ1-1; D uncertain. The V gene's germline CDR1 is MDHEN and CDR2 SYDVKM. This CDR3 has 14 amino acids. Between the trimmed V and J ends, which lost 6 bases and 4 bases, there was a span of 15 bases. This CDR3 reads CASRYRGLGTEAFF. The CDR3 DNA follows: TGTGCCAGCAGATACCGCGGGCTTGGCACTGAAGCTTTCTTT.

This clone was observed once. Here the CDR3 DNA reads TGTGCCAGCAGCGCGGGACTAGCGGGGGGGCTTGAGACCCAGTACTTC. It encodes CASSAGLAGGLETQYF. V is TRBV7-2 and J is TRBJ2-5, with 16 bases identical to TRBD2. Germline CDR1 is SGHTA and CDR2 is FQGNSA. The CDR3 totals 16 residues. V trimming: 5 bases; J trimming: 5 bases; junction bases outside the gene matches: 5.

The V call is TRBV28, the J call TRBJ1-2; no clear D. CDR1 is MDHEN and CDR2 is SYDVKM in the germline V gene. Trimming stripped 2 bases from V and 6 bases from J, with 13 bases between. The CDR3 covers 14 residues. DNA of the CDR3: TGTGCCAGCAGTTTAGGCGGGAGAAAGAATGGCTACACCTTC. Translating gives CASSLGGRKNGYTF.

This clone was detected once. One junction end does not reproduce the germline sequence, and a read error may be involved. The chain carries TRBV25-1 and TRBJ1-5; 7 nucleotides line up with TRBD1. In germline, CDR1 is MGHDK, CDR2 SYGVNS. This CDR3 has 14 residues. The CDR3 loop reads CASSDRGGNQPQHF. CDR3 nucleotides: TGTGCCAGCAGTGATCGAGGGGGCAACCAGCCCCAGCATTTT.

On this clone itself: One end of the junction is discordant with germline, which a read error may explain. CDR3 residues: CASTLLRAAVETQYF. CDR3 nucleotides: TGTGCCAGCACTTTACTACGGGCCGCTGTGGAGACCCAGTACTTC. V is TRBV27 and J is TRBJ2-5; D unresolved. This CDR3 has 15 residues. Germline V CDR1 and CDR2: MNHEY, SMNVEV (reference sequence).